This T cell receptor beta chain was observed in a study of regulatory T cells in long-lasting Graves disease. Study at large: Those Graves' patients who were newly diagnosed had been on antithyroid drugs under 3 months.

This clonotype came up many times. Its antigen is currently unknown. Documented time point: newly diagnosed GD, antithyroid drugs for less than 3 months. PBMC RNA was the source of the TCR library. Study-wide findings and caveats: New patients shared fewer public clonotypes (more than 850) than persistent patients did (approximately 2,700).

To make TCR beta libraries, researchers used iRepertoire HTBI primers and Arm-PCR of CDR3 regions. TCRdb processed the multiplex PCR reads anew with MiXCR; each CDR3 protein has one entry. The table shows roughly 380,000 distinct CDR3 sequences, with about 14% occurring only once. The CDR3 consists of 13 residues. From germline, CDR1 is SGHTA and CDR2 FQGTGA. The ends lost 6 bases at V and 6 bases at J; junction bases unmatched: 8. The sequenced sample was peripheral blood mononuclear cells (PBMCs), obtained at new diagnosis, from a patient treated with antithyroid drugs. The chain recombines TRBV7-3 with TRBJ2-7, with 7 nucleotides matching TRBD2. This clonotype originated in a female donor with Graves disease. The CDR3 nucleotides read TGTGCCAGCAGGCTTTCACTAGCGTCCGAGCAGTACTTC. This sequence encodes CASRLSLASEQYF.